This is a list of T cell receptor beta chains from one sample in a study of regulatory T cells in long-lasting Graves disease. TCRdb redid the calling of the multiplex PCR reads with MiXCR, one entry per CDR3 protein. This repertoire shows roughly 450,000 distinct CDR3 sequences, about 20% found once; its top ten account for roughly 26%. The starting material was peripheral blood mononuclear cells (PBMCs), obtained when the disease was refractory, from a patient treated with antithyroid drugs. The receptors stem from a female donor with Graves disease. CDR3s include the opening cysteine and the closing phenylalanine or tryptophan. The D gene is left open where the match is weak. Not every row has a clone size; where given, it reads once, few, many or a size class.

v_call	d_call	j_call	clone_size	cdr3_nt	cdr3_aa
TRBV7-7	.	TRBJ2-5	once	TGTGCTAGCAGACCGTCTGCTTTCGCGGGGGAGACCCAGTACTTC	CASRPSAFAGETQYF
TRBV25-1	.	TRBJ1-1	few	TGTGCCAGCAGTGCGCCAACGGGAGGGATTGCTGAAGCTTTCTTT	CASSAPTGGIAEAFF
TRBV6-1	.	TRBJ1-2	.	TGTGCCACCCCGGACGGGACGTATGGCTACACCTTC	CATPDGTYGYTF
TRBV5-1	TRBD1	TRBJ2-1	.	TGCGCTAGCAGCTTGGAACAGGGGGCGCGGAGCAATGAGCAGTTCTTC	CASSLEQGARSNEQFF
TRBV9	TRBD1	TRBJ1-4	.	TGTGCCAGCAGCCCGCACCGGACAGGGGGGAATGAAAAACTGTTTTTT	CASSPHRTGGNEKLFF
TRBV28	.	TRBJ2-1	few	TGTGCCAGCAGCCTGACTAGGAGGTACAATGAGCAGTTCTTC	CASSLTRRYNEQFF
TRBV12-3/TRBV12-4	TRBD1	TRBJ1-4	many	TGTGCCAGCAGCCGGGACAGTTACAATGAAAAACTGTTTTTT	CASSRDSYNEKLFF
TRBV20-1	.	TRBJ1-1	few	TGCAGTGCGCCTCCCTCGGCAGGCTTCGCTGAAGCTTTCTTT	CSAPPSAGFAEAFF
TRBV6-1	.	TRBJ1-1	.	TGTGCCAGCAGTAGATCAAGAACCCCGGGGTACACTGAAGCTTTCTTT	CASSRSRTPGYTEAFF
TRBV28	.	TRBJ2-7	many	TGTGCCAGCAGTTTTTTAGGGGCCGAGCAGTACTTC	CASSFLGAEQYF
TRBV7-9	TRBD2	TRBJ2-3	.	TGTGCCAGCAGCTCCAAACGAGCGGGAGGCTCAGATACGCAGTATTTT	CASSSKRAGGSDTQYF
TRBV7-8	.	TRBJ2-7	.	TGTGCCAGCAGCGCCGGGACCGGGTTTGTAGAGCAGTACTTC	CASSAGTGFVEQYF
TRBV6-2/TRBV6-3	.	TRBJ1-6	.	TGTGCCAGCGGAGGGACTTTGGCAGGGGATAATTCACCCCTCCACTTT	CASGGTLAGDNSPLHF
TRBV2	TRBD1	TRBJ1-5	many	TGTGCCAGCAGTGACCGGGACAGGGTTCAGCCCCAGCATTTT	CASSDRDRVQPQHF
TRBV19	TRBD1	TRBJ2-3	.	TGTGCCAGTAGTAGGTATGGGACAGCGATCACAGATACGCAGTATTTT	CASSRYGTAITDTQYF
TRBV30	.	TRBJ2-7	few	TGTGCCTGGAGTCTAAGTTTGTGGGACCGCCTTACCTACGAGCAGTACTTC	CAWSLSLWDRLTYEQYF
TRBV20-1	TRBD1	TRBJ1-2	.	TGCAGTACAAGGACAGGGGCGGGAAGCTACACCTTC	CSTRTGAGSYTF
TRBV6-5	.	TRBJ2-1	.	TGTGCCAGCAGTTACGGCATAGTCCAGCGGGCGTCCTACAATGAGCAGTTCTTC	CASSYGIVQRASYNEQFF
TRBV7-2	.	TRBJ1-5	few	TGTGCCAGCAGCCCAGAAGGGGGGATAAATCAGCCCCAGCATTTT	CASSPEGGINQPQHF
TRBV29-1	TRBD1	TRBJ1-2	many	TGCAGCGTGATGCCAAGGACAGGCGACTATGGCTACACCTTC	CSVMPRTGDYGYTF
TRBV6-5	TRBD2	TRBJ2-7	.	TGTGCCAGCAGTTACACGATCACACGGGGACTACCCCATTTTTCCGAGCAGTACTTC	CASSYTITRGLPHFSEQYF
TRBV7-2	TRBD1	TRBJ2-3	.	TGTGCCAGCAGCTTAGCGGGACAGGCCCCCTGGAGAGATACGCAGTATTTT	CASSLAGQAPWRDTQYF
TRBV11-2	.	TRBJ2-2	few	TGTGCCCGCAGACAGACTAACACCGGGGAGCTGTTTTTT	CARRQTNTGELFF
TRBV5-6	.	TRBJ2-5	few	TGTGCCAGCAGCTTGGGAGCCTACCAAGAGACCCAGTACTTC	CASSLGAYQETQYF
TRBV3-1	TRBD2	TRBJ2-5	.	TGTGCCAGCAGCCGTCAGGGAGGGTCGGAGACCCAGTACTTC	CASSRQGGSETQYF
TRBV28	.	TRBJ1-6	few	TGTGCCAGCAGTTTAAGGAGTTTAGGACTACGGGGATCACCCCTCCACTTT	CASSLRSLGLRGSPLHF
TRBV29-1	TRBD1	TRBJ2-7	.	TGCAGCGCCCCGGGACAGGGGGCCAACGAGCAGTACTTC	CSAPGQGANEQYF
TRBV27	TRBD2	TRBJ2-7	.	TGTGCCAGCAGTTCTCCTAGGACTAGCGCAACCTACGAGCAGTACTTC	CASSSPRTSATYEQYF
TRBV7-3	TRBD1	TRBJ2-7	many	TGTGCCAGCAGCTTGACCGGGACAGGGCTCAGCGAGCAGTACTTC	CASSLTGTGLSEQYF
TRBV20-1	.	TRBJ2-5	few	TGCAGTGCTCGCCTCGGGAAAGAGACCCAGTACTTC	CSARLGKETQYF
TRBV11-3	TRBD2	TRBJ2-7	many	TGTGCCAGCAGCTTTAGCGGGACCCCCGAGCAGTACTTC	CASSFSGTPEQYF